This TCR beta chain was documented in a study of PD-1 blockade in mismatch repair-deficient tumors. The protocol was immunoSEQ multiplex PCR, while the TCRdb copy is restricted to in-frame clones and leaves out a portion. The sample shows about 68,000 clones, 60% to 80% of them seen only once. Unmatched junction bases numbered 13, after V lost 5 bases and J lost 4 bases. The germline CDR1 and CDR2 sequences are SGHNT and YYREEE (reference sequence). The CDR3 extends over 17 amino acids. The V call is TRBV5-4, the J call TRBJ2-2; 8 nucleotides agree with TRBD2. The specimen comprised peripheral blood, sampled 2 weeks after starting pembrolizumab. This receptor was taken from an adult with mismatch repair-deficient cancer. The CDR3 coding sequence is TGTGCCAGCAGTCCTACCCCTCAGCGGGAGAGCACCGGGGAGCTGTTTTTT. Protein sequence: CASSPTPQRESTGELFF.